Each of the 24 T cell receptor beta chains below was sequenced from the same sample in a study of neurological immune-mediated disorders. TCRdb reprocessed the 5' RACE reads with MiXCR, giving one entry per CDR3 protein. Of roughly 20,000 distinct CDR3 sequences listed, around 16% are singletons. Sequencing was done on a sample of CD8+ T cells from blood. All receptors derive from a woman aged 18-29 years with multiple sclerosis.

This chain uses TRBV16 with TRBJ1-2, with 7 bases aligning to TRBD1. The CDR3 spans 16 residues. Germline values: CDR1 KGHSY, CDR2 FQNENV. Unmatched junction bases numbered 4, after V lost 0 bases and J lost 0 bases. The CDR3 here is CASSQSVTGTNYGYTF. As DNA, the CDR3 is TGTGCCAGCAGCCAATCGGTGACAGGGACTAACTATGGCTACACCTTC.

This clonotype appeared many times. This chain links TRBV5-5 with TRBJ1-6; 8 positions agree with TRBD1. V shed 4 bases, J shed 4 bases, and the junction held 10 bases outside the gene matches. CDR1 is SGHKS, CDR2 YYEKEE, per germline (reference sequence). The CDR3 runs to 17 residues. The DNA of the CDR3 is TGTGCCAGCAGCCGCAAACACTGGACAGGGTATAATTCACCCCTCCACTTT. Its translation: CASSRKHWTGYNSPLHF.

V and J are TRBV4-1 and TRBJ1-2, with D possibly TRBD1 on 5 matching bases. The CDR3 sequence is 15 residues long. Trimming pared 2 bases from V and 0 bases from J, leaving 10 bases between. CDR1 and CDR2 (germline): MGHRA, YSYEKL. CDR3 in amino acids: CASSQFEGPNYGYTF. The CDR3 bases are TGCGCCAGCAGCCAATTTGAGGGGCCTAACTATGGCTACACCTTC.

This clonotype was detected ten times or more. The CDR3, as DNA: TGCAGTGCTACAGTCGTTTATGGCTACACCTTC. It encodes CSATVVYGYTF. This chain joins TRBV20-1 and TRBJ1-2; D is undetermined. The CDR3 has 11 amino acids. Trimming stripped 4 bases from V and 5 bases from J, with 8 bases between. Germline lookup yields CDR1 DFQATT and CDR2 SNEGSKA (reference sequence).

Many counts were recorded for this clonotype. V is TRBV14 and J is TRBJ2-4, with D possibly called TRBD1 or TRBD2 (5 bases each). Trimming pared 4 bases from V and 7 bases from J, leaving 17 bases between. Germline CDR1 and CDR2: SGHDN and FVKESK. The CDR3 contains 15 residues. CDR3 amino acids: CASSPLSGRENIQYF. In nucleotides, the CDR3 is TGTGCCAGCAGCCCCCTATCGGGGCGTGAGAACATTCAGTACTTC.

The chain has TRBV5-5 and TRBJ2-1, with D maybe TRBD2 (6 bases). The CDR3 runs to 15 residues. The germline V gene has CDR1 SGHKS and CDR2 YYEKEE (reference sequence). Trimming took off 2 bases at V and 10 bases at J, with 19 bases between the two ends. CDR3 DNA: TGTGCCAGCAGCTTTAGGGACGCCCGACTAGGGGAGCAGTTCTTC. Translation gives CASSFRDARLGEQFF.

In its sample, this clonotype was seen many times. The V and J genes are TRBV5-1 and TRBJ1-1, with a weak D call TRBD1 (6 bases). Germline-derived CDR1 and CDR2 are SGHRS and YFSETQ. This CDR3 is 14 amino acids long. The germline V and J ends were trimmed by 4 bases and 0 bases, with 10 bases remaining between them. Here the CDR3 reads CASSLDRMNTEAFF. CDR3 nucleotides: TGCGCCAGCAGCCTCGACAGGATGAACACTGAAGCTTTCTTT.

Ten or more counts support this clonotype. V gene TRBV9 combines with J gene TRBJ2-3, with 13 bases fitting TRBD2. The germline V gene has CDR1 SGDLS and CDR2 YYNGEE. This CDR3 region has 15 residues. Trimming took 0 bases from V and 5 from J; bases not matched to a gene: 0. CDR3 region: CASSVGTSGRDTQYF. CDR3 coding DNA: TGTGCCAGCAGCGTAGGGACTAGCGGGAGAGATACGCAGTATTTT.

This clonotype was detected many times. The CDR3 DNA follows: TGCGCCACCATAACGACGACAGGGAAGAACCACGAGCAGTACTTC. It yields the protein CATITTTGKNHEQYF. The rearrangement joins TRBV5-1 to TRBJ2-7; 7 nucleotides agree with TRBD1. V lost 9 bases, J lost 5 bases, and 17 bases stayed unmatched. Germline loops: CDR1 SGHRS, CDR2 YFSETQ. CDR3 length: 15 residues.

This clonotype occurred many times. The chain combines TRBV10-1 with TRBJ2-7; D is possibly TRBD1 (5 bases). Trimming shortened V by 11 bases and J by 3 bases, and 14 bases separated the two germline ends. The length of the CDR3 is 12 residues. Germline assignment: CDR1 WNHNN and CDR2 SYGVQD (reference sequence). The CDR3, as DNA: TGCGCCCTATCCCGGCAGGGCTACGAGCAGTACGTC. Amino acid sequence: CALSRQGYEQYV.

The chain recombines TRBV20-1 with TRBJ2-1, with 14 bases fitting TRBD2. Germline trimming cut 1 base from V and 6 bases from J; bases unmatched to any gene: 8. Germline V CDR1 and CDR2: DFQATT, SNEGSKA (reference sequence). The CDR3 covers 17 residues. CDR3 residues: CSARVRGTSGSVNEQFF. The DNA for the CDR3 is TGCAGTGCTAGAGTCAGAGGGACTAGCGGGAGTGTCAATGAGCAGTTCTTC.

This clonotype was detected many times. CDR3 in DNA: TGTGCCAGCAGCTGGACTCCCTCCTACGAGCAGTACTTC. Translation gives CASSWTPSYEQYF. The V gene is TRBV27, the J gene TRBJ2-7; tentative D call: TRBD2 (5 bases). This CDR3 spans 13 amino acids. V lost 6 bases and J 0 bases, leaving 9 bases between the germline ends. Germline CDR1 and CDR2: MNHEY and SMNVEV (reference sequence).

V gene TRBV20-1 combines with J gene TRBJ1-5, with 8 bases identical to TRBD1. This CDR3 comprises 13 residues. The germline gives CDR1 DFQATT, CDR2 SNEGSKA (reference sequence). V shed 0 bases, J shed 7 bases, and the junction held 2 bases outside the gene matches. The CDR3 sequence is CSAREGTGQPQHF. The CDR3 DNA is TGCAGTGCTAGAGAAGGGACAGGCCAGCCCCAGCATTTT.

At least ten counts were recorded for this clonotype. The chain couples TRBV6-2 or TRBV6-3 to TRBJ2-2; D is perhaps TRBD1 (6 bases). This CDR3 contains 15 residues. The V gene lost 2 bases and the J gene lost 8 bases, with 15 bases spanning the gap. Looked up from germline, CDR1 is MNHEY and CDR2 is SVGEGT. As DNA, the CDR3 is TGTGCCAGCAGTTACCTAAGGGGGACCACGGGGGAGCTGTTTTTT. Its protein product is CASSYLRGTTGELFF.

This clonotype was picked up many times. The chain couples TRBV27 to TRBJ1-2; 7 bases line up with TRBD1. The CDR3 consists of 14 residues. The ends lost 5 bases at V and 4 bases at J; junction bases unmatched: 7. Germline CDR1 and CDR2: MNHEY and SMNVEV (reference sequence). The CDR3 coding sequence is TGTGCCAGCAGTCGAGGGGGCGAGACCTATGGCTACACCTTC. Protein: CASSRGGETYGYTF.

This clonotype has at least ten counts. The V call is TRBV3-1, the J call TRBJ2-2; no definite D call. The CDR3 runs to 15 residues. Germline values: CDR1 LGHDT, CDR2 YNNKEL (reference sequence). Between the trimmed V and J ends, which lost 0 bases and 3 bases, there was a span of 8 bases. The CDR3 sequence is CASSQENGYTGELFF. CDR3 DNA sequence: TGTGCCAGCAGCCAAGAAAACGGCTACACCGGGGAGCTGTTTTTT.

This CDR3 is CSARDLGRSSYNEQFF. The CDR3 DNA is TGCAGTGCTAGAGACCTCGGGAGGAGCTCCTACAATGAGCAGTTCTTC. This chain links TRBV20-1 with TRBJ2-1, with 7 bases matching TRBD2. This CDR3 contains 16 residues. Trimming at V came to 0 bases and at J to 0 bases, leaving 5 bases not matched to a gene. CDR1 is DFQATT, CDR2 SNEGSKA, per germline (reference sequence).

This clonotype is a singleton in its sample. This CDR3 reads CASSLSGEKPFALGVTQYF. The DNA for the CDR3 is TGTGCCAGCAGTTTATCGGGGGAAAAGCCCTTCGCTCTTGGGGTTACGCAGTATTTT. This chain joins TRBV27 and TRBJ2-3; the D gene could be TRBD1 or TRBD2 (5 bases each). There are 19 residues in the CDR3. V lost 0 bases, J lost 8 bases, and 27 bases lay in between. CDR1 MNHEY and CDR2 SMNVEV come from the germline V gene (reference sequence).

The chain uses TRBV7-2 and TRBJ2-1; 9 bases match TRBD2. The CDR3 contains 15 residues. Germline CDR1 SGHTA, CDR2 FQGNSA. V trimming: 5 bases; J trimming: 7 bases; junction bases outside the gene matches: 9. This chain's CDR3 is CASSQDRTSANEQFF. CDR3 sequence (DNA): TGTGCCAGCAGCCAAGACCGGACTAGCGCAAATGAGCAGTTCTTC.

The gene calls are TRBV5-1 and TRBJ2-2; possible D gene TRBD1, 6 bases. Trimming stripped 4 bases from V and 6 bases from J, with 7 bases between. CDR1 is SGHRS, CDR2 YFSETQ, per germline. The CDR3 sequence is 12 residues long. The CDR3 is CASSAGAGELFF. The CDR3 DNA sequence: TGCGCCAGCAGCGCAGGGGCCGGGGAGCTGTTTTTT.

Many counts were recorded for this clonotype. This chain joins TRBV6-5 and TRBJ1-2; 7 bases are a match to TRBD1. The CDR3 loop spans 13 amino acids. V lost 5 bases and J lost 4; bases outside the gene matches: 4. The V gene's germline CDR1 is MNHEY and CDR2 SVGAGI. For the CDR3, the DNA is TGTGCCAGCAGTAACAGGGGCATCTATGGCTACACCTTC. It codes for CASSNRGIYGYTF.

This clonotype was seen ten or more times. The rearrangement uses TRBV7-2 and TRBJ2-3; perhaps D is TRBD1 or TRBD2 (6 bases each). This CDR3 has 16 residues. The V end lost 4 bases, the J end lost 5 bases, and 19 bases lay between the germline ends. Germline-derived CDR1 and CDR2 are SGHTA and FQGNSA. The CDR3 DNA sequence: TGTGCCAGCAGCTCCGGGGGCGGCTTTTGGGGAGATACGCAGTATTTT. Protein: CASSSGGGFWGDTQYF. The full variable domain, rest sourced from reference TRBV7-2 and TRBJ2-3, is GAGVSQSPSNKVTEKGKDVELRCDPISGHTALYWYRQSLGQGLEFLIYFQGNSAPDKSGLPSDRFSAERTGGSVSTLTIQRTQQEDSAVYLCASSSGGGFWGDTQYFGPGTRLTVL.

This clonotype was recorded many times. This chain links TRBV29-1 with TRBJ2-1, with TRBD1 identical over 7 bases. J was trimmed by 6 bases and V by 3 bases; bases with no gene match: 5. The CDR3 runs 13 residues. Germline values: CDR1 SQVTM, CDR2 ANQGSEA. In nucleotides, the CDR3 is TGCAGCGTTGATAGGGGGCGTAGCAATGAGCAGTTCTTC. Its translation: CSVDRGRSNEQFF.

V and J are TRBV30 and TRBJ2-7, with D perhaps assigned TRBD1 or TRBD2 (5 bases each). V lost 2 bases and J lost 2, with 10 bases in between. In germline, CDR1 is GTSNPN, CDR2 SVGIG (reference sequence). CDR3 length: 13 amino acids. In DNA, the CDR3 is TGTGCCTGGAGTTGGGACGGAGCCTACGAGCAGTACGTC. It specifies CAWSWDGAYEQYV.